Presented here are 4 T cell receptor beta chains from one specimen sequenced in a study of T cell changes during pregnancy in multiple sclerosis. Sequencing was performed with immunoSEQ multiplex PCR; in TCRdb, only in-frame clones are kept and a portion is missing. The sample holds 33,000 or so clones, about 92% seen once. Sequencing was performed on peripheral blood, taken in the third trimester of pregnancy. All receptors come from a female donor in good health, enrolled as a control in a pregnancy study.

The V and J genes are TRBV9 and TRBJ1-2; D ambiguous. V was pared by 4 bases and J by 8 bases, with 18 bases between. CDR1 and CDR2 from the germline V gene are SGDLS and YYNGEE. CDR3 length: 14 residues. The CDR3 DNA follows: TGTGCCAGCAGCCCAACTAATGACCCGAGAGGCTACACCTTC. It yields the protein CASSPTNDPRGYTF.

The chain couples TRBV6-4 to TRBJ2-3; 12 bases agree with TRBD1. Germline V gene sequence: CDR1 MRHNA, CDR2 SNTAGT. V gave up 7 bases and J gave up 6 bases; unmatched junction bases: 8. The CDR3 contains 15 residues. This chain's CDR3 is CASTLPGQGADTQYF. CDR3 nucleotides: TGTGCCAGCACCCTCCCGGGACAGGGGGCGGATACGCAGTATTTT.

The table lists this clone with a count of one. This sequence joins TRBV27 and TRBJ2-1, with 12 nucleotides matching TRBD2. The germline V gene encodes CDR1 MNHEY and CDR2 SMNVEV (reference sequence). The V gene end was trimmed by 4 bases and the J gene end by 8 bases; junction bases not matched to a gene: 3. This CDR3 has 14 amino acids. DNA of the CDR3: TGTGCCAGCAGTTCCGGACTAGCGGGATATGAGCAGTTCTTC. Protein product: CASSSGLAGYEQFF.

The V call is TRBV28, the J call TRBJ1-1; possible D gene TRBD1, 5 bases. This CDR3 comprises 12 residues. Trimming took 7 bases from V and 10 from J, leaving 16 bases between them. CDR1 MDHEN and CDR2 SYDVKM come from the germline V gene. CDR3 sequence reads: CASNLKGRLAFF. CDR3 DNA sequence: TGTGCCAGCAACCTCAAGGGGAGGTTAGCTTTCTTT.